This T cell receptor (beta chain) was captured by sequencing in a study of blood T cell repertoires in COVID-19. Looking at the study overall: Acute and convalescent COVID-19 specimens originated in the United States, Italy and Spain. Nucleic acid was either cDNA or gDNA, and it came from T cells, B-cell-depleted T cells, or PBMCs.

In the original analysis: Nucleated cell number was recorded as an estimate derived from reference gene primer amplification. The assay was immunoSEQ multiplex PCR, and TCRdb's table has in-frame clones only and misses some. D and trimming were read from the DNA, whereas the V and J calls and clone size are those reported in that table. The sample carries 54,000 or so clones, over 80% recorded once. There are 17 residues in the CDR3. V was pared by 2 bases and J by 2 bases, with 15 bases between. CDR1 is MNHEY, CDR2 SMNVEV, per germline (reference sequence). The receptor's source is a human donor in a cohort sampled during active COVID-19. The chain couples TRBV27 to TRBJ2-2; no clear D gene. Sequencing was done on a sample of peripheral blood. The CDR3: CASSLRLAGANTGELFF. In DNA form, the CDR3 reads TGTGCCAGCAGTTTAAGGTTGGCAGGCGCTAACACCGGGGAGCTGTTTTTT.